This is a list of T cell receptor beta chains from one sample in a study of blood T cell repertoires in COVID-19. Only in-frame clones appear in the TCRdb table, and some are missing; sequencing was by immunoSEQ multiplex PCR. In the table there are around 70,000 clones, under 85% of which are singletons. The sequencing sample was made of peripheral blood. These receptors were collected from a man between 70 and 80 years old with acute or convalescent COVID-19. CDR3s include the opening cysteine and the closing phenylalanine or tryptophan. D genes are given only for firm matches. Size is omitted from some rows. Given values are once, few, many or a class for expanded clones.

CDR3 protein,CDR3 DNA,V gene,D gene,J gene,clone size
CAIRAGSYNSPLHF,TGTGCCATCAGGGCCGGGAGCTATAATTCACCCCTCCACTTT,TRBV27,NA,TRBJ1-6,once
CAISLSGARGSYNEQFF,TGTGCCATCAGCCTCTCGGGAGCCCGAGGCTCCTACAATGAGCAGTTCTTC,TRBV10-3,NA,TRBJ2-1,NA
CASREGGTTEAFF,TGTGCCAGCAGAGAGGGAGGGACCACTGAAGCTTTCTTT,TRBV6-5,NA,TRBJ1-1,NA
CASSPIGWGGYNEQFF,TGTGCCAGCAGTCCAATCGGATGGGGGGGTTACAATGAGCAGTTCTTC,TRBV3-1/TRBV3-2,TRBD2,TRBJ2-1,NA
CAIRRREFADTQYF,TGTGCCATCAGACGGCGGGAGTTCGCAGATACGCAGTATTTT,TRBV10-3,TRBD2,TRBJ2-3,NA
CASSYRDSFYEQYF,TGTGCCAGCAGTTATCGGGACAGCTTCTACGAGCAGTACTTC,TRBV6-1,TRBD1,TRBJ2-7,NA
CASTLSFTDTQYF,TGTGCCAGCACCCTCTCTTTCACAGATACGCAGTATTTT,TRBV6-5,NA,TRBJ2-3,NA
CASSPPFGTVYEQYF,TGTGCCAGCAGTCCCCCCTTCGGGACAGTCTACGAGCAGTACTTC,TRBV28,TRBD1,TRBJ2-7,NA
CASSESDRYQPQHF,TGCGCCAGCAGTGAGTCTGACAGATATCAGCCCCAGCATTTT,TRBV10-2,NA,TRBJ1-5,NA
CATSDLATSGRADEQFF,TGTGCCACCAGTGATTTGGCCACTAGCGGGAGGGCGGATGAGCAGTTCTTC,TRBV24-1,TRBD2,TRBJ2-1,NA
CSTPLSGSPLHF,TGTTCGACACCTCTAAGTGGGTCACCCCTCCACTTT,TRBV6-4,NA,TRBJ1-6,NA
CATYKNGNQPQHF,TGTGCCACTTATAAAAATGGCAATCAGCCCCAGCATTTT,TRBV28,NA,TRBJ1-5,NA
CASSLEPGVSNQPQHF,TGTGCCAGCAGCTTGGAACCAGGGGTTAGCAATCAGCCCCAGCATTTT,TRBV5-5,NA,TRBJ1-5,NA
CASSWAGSGYGYTF,TGTGCCAGCAGCTGGGCAGGCTCGGGGTATGGCTACACCTTC,TRBV7-9,NA,TRBJ1-2,NA
CASSPGSVNTEAFF,TGTGCCAGCTCCCCCGGGTCCGTGAACACTGAAGCTTTCTTT,TRBV18,NA,TRBJ1-1,NA
CASSYGLNTEAFF,TGTGCCAGCAGTTATGGCCTGAACACTGAAGCTTTCTTT,TRBV12-3/TRBV12-4,NA,TRBJ1-1,few
CSAWDSPFLFF,TGCAGTGCTTGGGACAGCCCTTTCCTGTTTTTT,TRBV20-1,TRBD1,TRBJ1-4,NA
CASSLSRTGGGSPLHF,TGTGCCAGCAGTTTAAGCAGGACAGGCGGGGGGTCACCCCTCCACTTT,TRBV27,TRBD1,TRBJ1-6,NA
CASLTGLNTEAFF,TGTGCCAGCTTAACAGGGCTGAACACTGAAGCTTTCTTT,TRBV18,NA,TRBJ1-1,NA
CASSQVREGRRETQYF,TGCGCCAGCAGCCAAGTACGGGAGGGCCGACGAGAGACCCAGTACTTC,TRBV4-1,TRBD2,TRBJ2-5,NA
CAISESGGVGETQYF,TGTGCCATCAGTGAGTCGGGGGGAGTTGGGGAGACCCAGTACTTC,TRBV10-3,NA,TRBJ2-5,NA
CASSGWGAALSYNEQFF,TGTGCCAGCAGCGGGTGGGGAGCGGCTCTATCCTACAATGAGCAGTTCTTC,TRBV11-2,NA,TRBJ2-1,NA
CASTSPGSTSIQYF,TGTGCCAGCACCTCCCCCGGGTCTACGAGCATTCAGTACTTC,TRBV28,NA,TRBJ2-4,NA
CASSTGGLPYEQYF,TGCGCCAGCAGTACAGGGGGCCTTCCCTACGAGCAGTACTTC,TRBV10-1,TRBD1,TRBJ2-7,NA
CASSLDVSGGNTIYF,TGCGCCAGCAGCTTGGATGTCAGCGGTGGAAACACCATATATTTT,TRBV5-1,NA,TRBJ1-3,NA
CASSEDRDTEAFF,TGTGCCAGCAGTGAAGACAGGGACACTGAAGCTTTCTTT,TRBV6-1,NA,TRBJ1-1,NA
CASRTGLRGHQPQHF,TGTGCCAGCAGGACGGGACTCCGAGGGCATCAGCCCCAGCATTTT,TRBV28,NA,TRBJ1-5,NA
CASSPAAKREQFF,TGTGCCAGCAGCCCAGCTGCGAAGCGGGAGCAGTTCTTC,TRBV7-9,NA,TRBJ2-1,few
CASSFGEAGGETQYF,TGTGCTAGCAGCTTCGGTGAAGCGGGAGGCGAGACCCAGTACTTC,TRBV7-7,TRBD2,TRBJ2-5,NA
CASIGGQLSNQPQHF,TGTGCCAGTATTGGGGGACAGCTGAGCAATCAGCCCCAGCATTTT,TRBV19,TRBD1,TRBJ1-5,NA
CASSPSGQVYGYTF,TGTGCCAGCAGCCCGAGTGGACAGGTCTATGGCTACACCTTC,TRBV9,TRBD1,TRBJ1-2,few
CASSQKGTGANVLTF,TGTGCCAGCAGCCAAAAGGGGACTGGGGCCAACGTCCTGACTTTC,TRBV3-1/TRBV3-2,NA,TRBJ2-6,NA
CASSERRALWEGRAEAFF,TGTGCCAGCAGTGAACGGCGGGCTTTGTGGGAGGGACGAGCTGAAGCTTTCTTT,TRBV2,NA,TRBJ1-1,NA
CASSTQYGYTF,TGTGCCAGCAGCACTCAATATGGCTACACCTTC,TRBV9,NA,TRBJ1-2,once
CAISNLLAESSYEQYF,TGTGCCATCAGCAATTTACTAGCGGAGAGCTCCTACGAGCAGTACTTC,TRBV10-3,TRBD2,TRBJ2-7,NA
CATSGSWTGELFF,TGTGCCACCAGCGGGAGTTGGACCGGGGAGCTGTTTTTT,TRBV24-1,NA,TRBJ2-2,NA
CASSFEGARADTQYF,TGTGCCAGCAGCTTCGAGGGGGCGCGGGCAGATACGCAGTATTTT,TRBV5-4,TRBD1,TRBJ2-3,medium-sized
CASSPGTGGFGYTF,TGTGCCAGCAGTCCTGGGACAGGGGGCTTTGGCTACACCTTC,TRBV27,TRBD1,TRBJ1-2,NA
CASSPRDSGTDTQYF,TGTGCCAGCAGTCCACGGGACAGTGGCACAGATACGCAGTATTTT,TRBV6-2/TRBV6-3,TRBD1,TRBJ2-3,NA
CASSLEWTGGSGANVLTF,TGCGCCAGCAGCTTGGAATGGACAGGAGGATCTGGGGCCAACGTCCTGACTTTC,TRBV5-1,TRBD1,TRBJ2-6,NA
CASSLAAGAQYF,TGTGCCAGCAGCTTAGCGGCGGGGGCGCAGTACTTC,TRBV7-9,NA,TRBJ2-7,NA
CASSELTGELFF,TGCGCCAGCAGTGAGTTAACCGGGGAGCTGTTTTTT,TRBV10-2,NA,TRBJ2-2,NA
CASSHRGGVGPEAFF,TGTGCCAGCAGCCATCGAGGGGGGGTCGGCCCTGAAGCTTTCTTT,TRBV14,NA,TRBJ1-1,NA
CATSAPGQGHKTQYF,TGTGCCACCAGCGCCCCCGGACAGGGGCACAAGACCCAGTACTTC,TRBV24-1,TRBD1,TRBJ2-5,NA
CASSQVTDRYEQYF,TGTGCCAGCAGCCAAGTGACAGACCGCTACGAGCAGTACTTC,TRBV4-2,NA,TRBJ2-7,NA